This T cell receptor (beta chain) was documented in a study of STAT3 mutations in large granular lymphocyte leukemia. Across the whole study: 40% of treated T-LGLL patients showed hematologic response to immunosuppression.

As concerns this clone: Its antigen is unknown.

The protocol was immunoSEQ multiplex PCR, while the TCRdb copy is restricted to in-frame clones and leaves out a portion. The profile shows tens of thousands of clones, approximately 84% of them singletons. The ends were cut back, 0 bases at V and 6 bases at J, with 12 bases in the middle. Germline values: CDR1 GTSNPN, CDR2 SVGIG (reference sequence). The CDR3 consists of 14 residues. Notes on the study in general: A small but highly pathogenic clone may have been missed. TCR clonotype switching after therapy occurred in about 35% of the 18 patients. In several patients, dominant TCR clone burden exceeded STAT3 mutant burden, suggesting STAT3 mutation arose secondarily. Every T-LGLL patient had at least one immunodominant TCRbeta clonotype.

The specimen sequenced was peripheral blood mononuclear cells. The rearrangement joins TRBV30 to TRBJ1-5; tentative D call: TRBD1 (5 bases). This TCR came from a man aged 55-75 years with T-cell large granular lymphocyte leukemia. Some clones in this sample may be carry-over from other donors' samples. In DNA, the CDR3 is TGTGCCTGGAGTGTAGGGGAGGGAACTCAGCCCCAGCATTTT. It is translated as CAWSVGEGTQPQHF.